The 10 T cell receptor beta chains below all came from one sample that was sequenced in a study of a mutant IDH1 vaccine in newly diagnosed glioma. For these TCRs, the target antigens are not known. Time point noted: week 5, during vaccination. Each vaccine dose was 300 ug of mutant IDH1 20-mer peptide, with topical imiquimod. Produced via immunoSEQ multiplex PCR; TCRdb's table is partial and in-frame only. In the table there are approximately 50,000 clones, more than 70% of which are singletons. The sample consisted of PBMCs, taken from a glioma patient whose treatment included an IDH1 peptide vaccine. These receptors came from a man between 45 and 60 years old with glioma.

This clone was found a few times. The chain has TRBV9 and TRBJ1-6, with 8 bases that match TRBD1. Germline values: CDR1 SGDLS, CDR2 YYNGEE. The CDR3 length is 15 residues. Trimming removed 4 bases from V and 4 bases from J; junction bases left unmatched: 4. CDR3 residues: CASSLDRGYNSPLHF. CDR3 sequence (DNA): TGTGCCAGCAGCCTAGACAGGGGATATAATTCACCCCTCCACTTT.

The CDR3 DNA is TGTGCCAGCAGTTCCGCGGGAGAAACCAATGAGCAGTTCTTC. Translating it yields CASSSAGETNEQFF. The chain combines TRBV6-5 with TRBJ2-1; TRBD2 matches at 7 bases. There are 14 residues in the CDR3. The germline gives CDR1 MNHEY, CDR2 SVGAGI. The trim removed 4 bases at V and 6 bases at J, leaving 6 bases unmatched.

This chain links TRBV2 with TRBJ2-1; D is possibly TRBD1 (8 bases). Germline CDR1 and CDR2: SNHLY and FYNNEI. This CDR3 region has 14 residues. V lost 11 bases to trimming and J lost 6 bases, with 20 bases between them. Here the CDR3 DNA reads TGTGCCCGTTCGGGGGGACAGGACGTCAATGAGCAGTTCTTC. As protein: CARSGGQDVNEQFF.

The chain is built from TRBV27 and TRBJ2-7; D perhaps matches TRBD2 (6 bases). CDR3 size: 14 residues. Germline V CDR1 and CDR2: MNHEY, SMNVEV (reference sequence). V lost 4 bases and J lost 2, with 12 bases in between. CDR3: CASSSPTSTYEQYF. CDR3 in DNA: TGTGCCAGCAGTTCCCCGACTAGTACCTACGAGCAGTACTTC.

V and J are TRBV5-5 and TRBJ2-6, with D perhaps TRBD2 (5 bases). V gave up 1 base and J gave up 2 bases, with 7 bases separating them. This CDR3 region has 15 residues. The germline gives CDR1 SGHKS, CDR2 YYEKEE (reference sequence). In nucleotides, the CDR3 is TGTGCCAGCAGCTTGTCCGGGGCTGGGGCCAACGTCCTGACTTTC. Protein sequence: CASSLSGAGANVLTF.

In regard to this clone: At one boundary the junction diverges from the germline segment, which might be a read error. The chain recombines TRBV18 with TRBJ2-5; D call uncertain. The CDR3 covers 16 residues. The germline CDR1 and CDR2 sequences are KGHSH and LQKENI. In DNA, the CDR3 is TGTGCCAGCTCATCACCCGGTGGCCACCAACAAGAGACCCAGTACTTC. Amino acids: CASSSPGGHQQETQYF.

The rearrangement joins TRBV15 to TRBJ1-5, with D hard to call. Germline values: CDR1 LNHNV, CDR2 YYDKDF (reference sequence). The CDR3 length is 15 residues. Trimming left V 0 bases short and J 0 bases short, with 6 bases between. CDR3 nucleotides: TGTGCCACCAGCAGAGATTTGAATAGCAATCAGCCCCAGCATTTT. It codes for CATSRDLNSNQPQHF.

In nucleotides, the CDR3 is TGTGCCTGGAGTGCTAGTACCCTCTACAATGAGCAGTTCTTC. As protein: CAWSASTLYNEQFF. The chain joins TRBV30 to TRBJ2-1; D is undetermined. This CDR3 spans 14 amino acids. Trimming cost V 1 base and J 3 bases, with 10 bases left between them. Per the germline V gene, CDR1 is GTSNPN and CDR2 is SVGIG (reference sequence).

The V and J genes are TRBV27 and TRBJ2-1; D unclear. V shed 6 bases and J shed 6 bases, with 12 bases lying between them. Germline V lookup: CDR1 MNHEY, CDR2 SMNVEV (reference sequence). The CDR3 spans 13 residues. The CDR3 region is CASSLDKGNEQFF. CDR3 nucleotide sequence: TGTGCCAGCAGCCTCGACAAAGGCAATGAGCAGTTCTTC.

This clone was observed a handful of times. This chain joins TRBV30 and TRBJ1-3; D call uncertain. The CDR3 sequence is 13 residues long. Between the trimmed V and J ends, which lost 6 bases and 0 bases, there was a span of 9 bases. Germline V gene sequence: CDR1 GTSNPN, CDR2 SVGIG (reference sequence). CDR3: CACSRDSGNTIYF. CDR3 sequence (DNA): TGTGCCTGTTCGAGGGACTCTGGAAACACCATATATTTT.